The present T cell receptor (beta chain) was sequenced within a study of blood T cell repertoires in COVID-19. Study in general: Donors in the United States, Italy and Spain gave samples during acute or convalescent COVID-19. T cells, B-cell-depleted T cells, or PBMCs supplied cDNA or gDNA.

The table came from immunoSEQ multiplex PCR; TCRdb's copy has only in-frame clones and leaves some out. Seen here are some 110,000 clones, approximately 87% observed once, and the top ten hold about 8%. There are 13 residues in the CDR3. Germline V gives CDR1 SGHRS, CDR2 YFSETQ. The ends were cut back, 4 bases at V and 8 bases at J, with 14 bases in the middle. The clonotype comes from a man aged 65 to 85 who had recovered from COVID-19. The rearrangement joins TRBV5-1 to TRBJ2-3; D is unclear. Specimen: peripheral blood. CDR3 loop: CASSPEDSVTQYF. The CDR3 DNA reads TGCGCCAGCAGCCCAGAGGATTCGGTTACGCAGTATTTT.